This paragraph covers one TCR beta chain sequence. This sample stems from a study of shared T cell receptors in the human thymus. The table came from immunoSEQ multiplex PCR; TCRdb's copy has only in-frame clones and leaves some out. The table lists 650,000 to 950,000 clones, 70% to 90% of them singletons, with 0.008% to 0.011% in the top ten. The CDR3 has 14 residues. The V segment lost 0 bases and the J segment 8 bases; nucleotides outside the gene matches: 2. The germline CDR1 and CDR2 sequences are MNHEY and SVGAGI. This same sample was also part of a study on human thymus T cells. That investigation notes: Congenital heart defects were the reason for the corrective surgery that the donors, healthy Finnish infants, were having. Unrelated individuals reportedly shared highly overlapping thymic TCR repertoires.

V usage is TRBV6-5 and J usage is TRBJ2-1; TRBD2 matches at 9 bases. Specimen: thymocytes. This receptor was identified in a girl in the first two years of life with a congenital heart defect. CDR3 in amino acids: CASSYSIAGDEQFF. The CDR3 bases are TGTGCCAGCAGTTACTCGATAGCGGGGGATGAGCAGTTCTTC.